This is a list of T cell receptor beta chains from one sample in a study of T cell responses to AZD1222 COVID-19 vaccine. The table came from immunoSEQ multiplex PCR; TCRdb's copy has only in-frame clones and leaves some out. The data contain nearly 95,000 clones, about 90% of them seen just once; the ten biggest clones take up about 8.4%. Sequenced material: peripheral blood, taken on day 0 of AZD1222 vaccination. All receptors derive from an adult in good health. Both conserved end residues are part of each CDR3. The D gene is left open where the match is weak. Only part of the rows carry a size: once, few, many, or a class if the clone is expanded.

TRBJ2-7 | TRBV5-5 | . | . | TGTGCCAGCAGATTGGGGGCAGTCCCCTCCTACGAGCAGTACTTC | CASRLGAVPSYEQYF
TRBJ2-5 | TRBV14 | . | . | TGTGCCAGCAGCCAGAGTTGGGAGACCCAGTACTTC | CASSQSWETQYF
TRBJ2-1 | TRBV7-3 | . | . | TGTGCCAGCAGCTTAAAAGGAGTATACAATGAGCAGTTCTTC | CASSLKGVYNEQFF
TRBJ2-1 | TRBV11-3 | . | . | TGTGCCAGCAGCTTAGGAAGGGGAGACACGTTCTACAATGAGCAGTTCTTC | CASSLGRGDTFYNEQFF
TRBJ2-1 | TRBV27 | . | . | TGTGCCAGCAGTCCCGAGGGGGGGCGGGATGAGCAGTTCTTC | CASSPEGGRDEQFF
TRBJ2-6 | TRBV28 | TRBD1 | . | TGTGCCAGCAGTTTTTTGGGACAGGGGAGGTCTGGGGCCAACGTCCTGACTTTC | CASSFLGQGRSGANVLTF
TRBJ2-5 | TRBV6-6 | . | . | TGTGCCAGCAGCCGACAAGGGGCAATTGGAGAGACCCAGTACTTC | CASSRQGAIGETQYF
TRBJ2-2 | TRBV27 | . | . | TGTGCCAGCAGTTTAATGGGGGTTAACACCGGGGAGCTGTTTTTT | CASSLMGVNTGELFF
TRBJ2-3 | TRBV7-6 | . | few | TGTGCCAGCAGCTTGGGCCACAGTACCCGCACAGATACGCAGTATTTT | CASSLGHSTRTDTQYF
TRBJ1-3 | TRBV13 | TRBD1 | . | TGTGCCAGCAGCTCAAGACAGGGAAGAGTAGGAAACACCATATATTTT | CASSSRQGRVGNTIYF
TRBJ2-5 | TRBV5-8 | TRBD1 | . | TGTGCCAGCCACGAGACAGGGGGTATACAAGAGACCCAGTACTTC | CASHETGGIQETQYF
TRBJ2-7 | TRBV15 | . | . | TGTGCCACCAGCAGAGATCACATGTTCTACGAGCAGTACTTC | CATSRDHMFYEQYF
TRBJ1-1 | TRBV5-6 | . | few | TGTGCCAGCAGCTCCTACGGCACTGAAGCTTTCTTT | CASSSYGTEAFF
TRBJ2-7 | TRBV4-1 | TRBD1 | . | TGCGCCAGCAGCCAAGCCAGACAGGGGGGGACCTACGAGCAGTACTTC | CASSQARQGGTYEQYF
TRBJ2-3 | TRBV24-1 | TRBD2 | . | TGTGCCACCAGTGAGCTAGCGGGGGGTAAAGATACGCAGTATTTT | CATSELAGGKDTQYF
TRBJ2-2 | TRBV24-1 | . | . | TGTGCCACCAGTGATTCTTCAGGGATCACCGGGGAGCTGTTTTTT | CATSDSSGITGELFF
TRBJ1-6 | TRBV18 | . | . | TGTGCCAGCTCACCTCCTAAAAGCTCCTATAATTCACCCCTCCACTTT | CASSPPKSSYNSPLHF
TRBJ1-4 | TRBV25-1 | TRBD1 | . | TGTGCCAGCAGAGATACAGGGGGCGCGGAAACTAATGAAAAACTGTTTTTT | CASRDTGGAETNEKLFF
TRBJ2-6 | TRBV6-4 | . | . | TGTGCCAGCAGTGACTCGGACTCTGGGGCCAACGTCCTGACTTTC | CASSDSDSGANVLTF
TRBJ1-2 | TRBV14 | TRBD1 | . | TGTGCCAGCAGCCAAAATCTCCCGGGACAGGGTGACGGCTACACCTTC | CASSQNLPGQGDGYTF
TRBJ2-7 | TRBV6-5 | TRBD2 | . | TGTGCCAGCGTCAGCGGGGGCATTGACTACGAGCAGTACTTC | CASVSGGIDYEQYF
TRBJ2-7 | TRBV14 | . | . | TGTGCCAGCAGCGCCTACAGGGCGCTAGGTAGGGAGCAGTACTTC | CASSAYRALGREQYF
TRBJ1-6 | TRBV9 | . | . | TGTGCCAGCAGCGTAGTGGGGGGAGAGAATTCACCCCTCCACTTT | CASSVVGGENSPLHF
TRBJ1-1 | TRBV27 | . | once | TGTGCCAGCAGTGCAGCCGGGCGGCAGATGAACACTGAAGCTTTCTTT | CASSAAGRQMNTEAFF
TRBJ2-3 | TRBV7-2 | TRBD1 | . | TGTGCCAGCAGCGCCGGGACAGGGACGTACCCCACTAGCACAGATACGCAGTATTTT | CASSAGTGTYPTSTDTQYF
TRBJ2-2 | TRBV12-5 | . | . | TGTGCTAGTGGTTTGGCTACAGGGTTGACCGGGGAGCTGTTTTTT | CASGLATGLTGELFF
TRBJ2-7 | TRBV12-3/TRBV12-4 | . | . | TGTGCCAGCAGTTTCTATGCCTACAAGCAGTACTTC | CASSFYAYKQYF
TRBJ1-5 | TRBV6-2/TRBV6-3 | . | once | TGTGCCAGCAGTGTATCCCAACATCAGCCCCAGCATTTT | CASSVSQHQPQHF
TRBJ2-7 | TRBV27 | TRBD2 | . | TGTGCCAGCAGTTTATGGTTAGCGGGGACCCCTCACGAGCAGTACTTC | CASSLWLAGTPHEQYF
TRBJ1-5 | TRBV6-5 | . | . | TGTGCCAGCAGTTACTCGAGCGGGGGAGATCAGCCCCAGCATTTT | CASSYSSGGDQPQHF
TRBJ2-7 | TRBV21-1 | . | . | TGTGCCAGCAGCAACGGGACAGGGATCTTTTCCTACGAGCAGTACTTC | CASSNGTGIFSYEQYF
TRBJ2-5 | TRBV3-1/TRBV3-2 | . | . | TGTGCCAGCTCGGACAGCCAAGAGACCCAGTACTTC | CASSDSQETQYF
TRBJ2-1 | TRBV9 | TRBD2 | . | TGTGCCAGCAGCGTAGGACTAGCGGGGGGATACAATGAGCAGTTCTTC | CASSVGLAGGYNEQFF
TRBJ1-1 | TRBV5-5 | TRBD1 | . | TGTGCCAGCAGGTCCCTGACAGGGGCGAGCACTGAAGCTTTCTTT | CASRSLTGASTEAFF
TRBJ2-7 | TRBV21-1 | . | . | TGTGCCAGCAGCAAACTCAAAAACGAGCAGTACTTC | CASSKLKNEQYF
TRBJ1-3 | TRBV2 | . | . | TGTGCCTCCCGGGATTACTCTGGAAACACCATATATTTT | CASRDYSGNTIYF
TRBJ1-3 | TRBV19 | . | once | TGTGCCAGTAACAGGGAATCGGCCGGAAACACCATATATTTT | CASNRESAGNTIYF
TRBJ2-7 | TRBV6-5 | . | . | TGTGCCAGCGGGCGAGGGGGGTACGAGCAGTACTTC | CASGRGGYEQYF